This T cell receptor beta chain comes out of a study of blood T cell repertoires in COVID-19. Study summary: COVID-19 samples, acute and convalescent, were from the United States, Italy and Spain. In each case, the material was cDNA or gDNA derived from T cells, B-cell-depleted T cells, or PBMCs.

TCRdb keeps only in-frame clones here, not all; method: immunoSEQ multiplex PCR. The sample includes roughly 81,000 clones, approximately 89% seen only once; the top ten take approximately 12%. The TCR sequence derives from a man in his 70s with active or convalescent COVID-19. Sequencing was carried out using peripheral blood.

In DNA, the CDR3 is TGCGCCAGCAGCCCCGGACAGGGGGCTCAGCCCCAGCATTTT. It specifies CASSPGQGAQPQHF. The chain recombines TRBV4-1 with TRBJ1-5, with TRBD1 identical over 11 bases. The CDR3 has 14 residues. Germline lookup yields CDR1 MGHRA and CDR2 YSYEKL. V shed 4 bases, J shed 6 bases, and the junction held 2 bases outside the gene matches.